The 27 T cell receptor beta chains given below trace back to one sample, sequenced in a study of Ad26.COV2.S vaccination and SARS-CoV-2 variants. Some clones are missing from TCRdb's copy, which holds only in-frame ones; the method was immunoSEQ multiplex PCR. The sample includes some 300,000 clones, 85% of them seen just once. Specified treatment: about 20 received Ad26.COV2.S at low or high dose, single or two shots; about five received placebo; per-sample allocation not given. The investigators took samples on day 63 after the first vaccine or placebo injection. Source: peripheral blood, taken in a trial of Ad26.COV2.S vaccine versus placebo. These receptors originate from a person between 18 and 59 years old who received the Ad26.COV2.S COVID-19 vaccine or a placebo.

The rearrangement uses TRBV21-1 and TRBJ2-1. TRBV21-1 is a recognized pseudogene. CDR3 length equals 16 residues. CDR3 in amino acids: CASSKLSSKTNNEQFF. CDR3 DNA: TGTGCCAGCAGCAAGCTCTCCAGCAAAACCAACAATGAGCAGTTCTTC.

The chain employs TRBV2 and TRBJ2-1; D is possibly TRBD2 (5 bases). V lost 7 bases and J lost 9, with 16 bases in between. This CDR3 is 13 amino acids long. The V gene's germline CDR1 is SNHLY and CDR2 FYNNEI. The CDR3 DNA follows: TGTGCCAGCACTGTGCGGGTACCAGGTGAGCAGTTCTTC. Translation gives CASTVRVPGEQFF.

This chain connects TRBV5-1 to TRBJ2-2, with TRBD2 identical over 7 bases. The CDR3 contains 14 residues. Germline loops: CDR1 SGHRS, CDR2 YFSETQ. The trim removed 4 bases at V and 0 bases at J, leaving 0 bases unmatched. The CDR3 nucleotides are TGCGCCAGCAGCGCGGGGGCGAACACCGGGGAGCTGTTTTTT. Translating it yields CASSAGANTGELFF.

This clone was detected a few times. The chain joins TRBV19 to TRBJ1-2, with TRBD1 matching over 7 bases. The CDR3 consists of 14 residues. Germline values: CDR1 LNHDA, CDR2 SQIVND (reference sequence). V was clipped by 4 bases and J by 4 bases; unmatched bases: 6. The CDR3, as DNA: TGTGCCAGTAGTACCGACAGGGTCTTCTATGGCTACACCTTC. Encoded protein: CASSTDRVFYGYTF.

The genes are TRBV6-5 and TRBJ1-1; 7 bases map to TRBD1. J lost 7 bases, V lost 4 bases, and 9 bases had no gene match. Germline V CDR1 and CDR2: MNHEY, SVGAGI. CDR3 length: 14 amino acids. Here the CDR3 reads CASSSGTASSEAFF. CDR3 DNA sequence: TGTGCCAGCAGTTCCGGGACAGCAAGCAGTGAAGCTTTCTTT.

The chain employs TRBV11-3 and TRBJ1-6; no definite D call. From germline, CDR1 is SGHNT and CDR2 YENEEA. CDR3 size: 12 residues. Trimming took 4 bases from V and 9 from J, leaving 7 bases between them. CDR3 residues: CASSSESSPLHF. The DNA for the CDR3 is TGTGCCAGCAGCTCCGAAAGTTCACCCCTCCACTTT.

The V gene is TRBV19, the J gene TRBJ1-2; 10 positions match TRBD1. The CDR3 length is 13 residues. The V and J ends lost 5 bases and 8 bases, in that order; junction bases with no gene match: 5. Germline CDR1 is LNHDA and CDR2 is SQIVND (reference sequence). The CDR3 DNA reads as TGTGCCAGTAGTTATGACAGGGGGCGAGGCTACACCTTC. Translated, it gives CASSYDRGRGYTF.

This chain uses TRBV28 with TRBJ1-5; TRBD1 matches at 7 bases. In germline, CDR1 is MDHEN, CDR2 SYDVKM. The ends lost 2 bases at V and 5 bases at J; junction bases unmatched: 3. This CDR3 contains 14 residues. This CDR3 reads CASSLLTGHQPQHF. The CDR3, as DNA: TGTGCCAGCAGTTTACTGACAGGGCATCAGCCCCAGCATTTT.

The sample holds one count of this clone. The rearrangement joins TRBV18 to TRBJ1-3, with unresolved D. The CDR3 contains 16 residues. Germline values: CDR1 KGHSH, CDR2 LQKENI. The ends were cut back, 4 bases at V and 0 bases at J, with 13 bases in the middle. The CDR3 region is CASSQRQTSSGNTIYF. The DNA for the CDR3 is TGTGCCAGCTCACAGAGACAAACGTCCTCTGGAAACACCATATATTTT.

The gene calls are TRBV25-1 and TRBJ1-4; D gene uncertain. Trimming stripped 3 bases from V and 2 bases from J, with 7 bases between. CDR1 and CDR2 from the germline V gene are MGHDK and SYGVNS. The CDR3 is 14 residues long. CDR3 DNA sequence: TGTGCCAGCAGTGATCCGGGGACTAATGAAAAACTGTTTTTT. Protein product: CASSDPGTNEKLFF.

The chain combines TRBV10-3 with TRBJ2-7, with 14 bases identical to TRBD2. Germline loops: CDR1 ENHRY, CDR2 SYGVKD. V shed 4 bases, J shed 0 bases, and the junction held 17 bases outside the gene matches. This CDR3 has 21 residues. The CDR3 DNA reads TGTGCCATCAGTGGCCGAGGGACTAGCGGGGGCCCGAATAGAAGCTCCTACGAGCAGTACTTC. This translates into CAISGRGTSGGPNRSSYEQYF.

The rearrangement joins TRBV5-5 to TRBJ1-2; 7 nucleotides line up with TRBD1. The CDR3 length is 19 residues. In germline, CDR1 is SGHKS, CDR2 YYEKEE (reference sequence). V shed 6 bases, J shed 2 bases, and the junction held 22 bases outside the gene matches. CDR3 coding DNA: TGTGCCAGCATCCAATCCCCCACAGGGGCAAATAGACAAAACTATGGCTACACCTTC. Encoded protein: CASIQSPTGANRQNYGYTF.

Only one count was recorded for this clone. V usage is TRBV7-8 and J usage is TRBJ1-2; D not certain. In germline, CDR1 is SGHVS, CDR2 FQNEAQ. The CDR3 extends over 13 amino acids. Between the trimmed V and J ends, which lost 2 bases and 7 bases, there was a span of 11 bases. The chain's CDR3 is CASSLYGIPGYTF. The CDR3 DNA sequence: TGTGCCAGCAGCTTATATGGAATCCCTGGCTACACCTTC.

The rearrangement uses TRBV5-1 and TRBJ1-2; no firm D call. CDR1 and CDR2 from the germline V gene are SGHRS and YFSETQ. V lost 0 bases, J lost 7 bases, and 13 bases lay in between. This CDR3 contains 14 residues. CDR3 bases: TGCGCCAGCAGCTTGGATAACACCGGGGTTGGCTACACCTTC. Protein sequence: CASSLDNTGVGYTF.

The CDR3 loop reads CASSSGLAGAGGTQYF. The CDR3 DNA is TGTGCCAGCAGCTCCGGACTAGCGGGGGCCGGAGGGACCCAGTACTTC. The chain recombines TRBV11-2 with TRBJ2-5; 13 positions match TRBD2. Germline V CDR1 and CDR2: SGHAT, FQNNGV. V gave up 4 bases and J gave up 7 bases; unmatched junction bases: 9. The length of the CDR3 is 16 residues.

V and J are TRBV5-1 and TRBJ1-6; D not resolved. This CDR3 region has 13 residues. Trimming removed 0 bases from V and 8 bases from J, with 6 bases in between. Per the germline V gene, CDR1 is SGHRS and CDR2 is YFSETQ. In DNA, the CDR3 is TGCGCCAGCAGCTTGGAATCGGATTCACCCCTCCACTTT. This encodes CASSLESDSPLHF.

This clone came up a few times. DNA of the CDR3: TGCAGTGCTACGACAGGGGGCGAGCAGTTCTTC. Its protein is CSATTGGEQFF. The chain carries TRBV20-1 and TRBJ2-1; 10 bases are a match to TRBD1. Per germline, CDR1 DFQATT and CDR2 SNEGSKA (reference sequence). The V and J ends lost 4 bases and 10 bases, in that order; junction bases with no gene match: 1. CDR3 length: 11 amino acids.

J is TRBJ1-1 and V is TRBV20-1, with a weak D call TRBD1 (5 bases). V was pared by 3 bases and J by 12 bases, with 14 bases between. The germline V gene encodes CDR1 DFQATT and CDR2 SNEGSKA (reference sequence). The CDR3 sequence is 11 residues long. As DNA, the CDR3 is TGCAGTGCTAGGGGGACGGCGGTAACTTTCTTT. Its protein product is CSARGTAVTFF.

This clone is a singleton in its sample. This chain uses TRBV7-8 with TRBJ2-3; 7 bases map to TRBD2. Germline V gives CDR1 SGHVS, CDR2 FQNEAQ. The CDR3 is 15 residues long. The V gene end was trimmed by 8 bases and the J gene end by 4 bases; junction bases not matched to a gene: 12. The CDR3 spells CASGERGGWADTQYF. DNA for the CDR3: TGTGCCAGCGGAGAGCGGGGAGGGTGGGCAGATACGCAGTATTTT.

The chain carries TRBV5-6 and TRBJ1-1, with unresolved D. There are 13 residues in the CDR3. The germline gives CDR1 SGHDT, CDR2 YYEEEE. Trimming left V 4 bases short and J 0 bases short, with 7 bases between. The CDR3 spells CASSLNMNTEAFF. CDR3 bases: TGTGCCAGCAGCCTCAACATGAACACTGAAGCTTTCTTT.

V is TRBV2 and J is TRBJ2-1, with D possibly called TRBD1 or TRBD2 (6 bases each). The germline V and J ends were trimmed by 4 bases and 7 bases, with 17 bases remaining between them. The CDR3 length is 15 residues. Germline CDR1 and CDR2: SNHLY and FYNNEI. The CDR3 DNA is TGTGCCAGCAGTGCCGGATGGGGGGCGAGTAATGAGCAGTTCTTC. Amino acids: CASSAGWGASNEQFF.

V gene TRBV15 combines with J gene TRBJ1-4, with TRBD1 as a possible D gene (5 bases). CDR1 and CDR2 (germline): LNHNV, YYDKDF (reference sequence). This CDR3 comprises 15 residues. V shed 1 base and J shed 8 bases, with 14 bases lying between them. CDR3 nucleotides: TGTGCCACCAGCAGAGCTCCCGGGACTCCCGAAAAACTGTTTTTT. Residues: CATSRAPGTPEKLFF. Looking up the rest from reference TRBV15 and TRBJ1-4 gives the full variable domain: DAMVIQNPRYQVTQFGKPVTLSCSQTLNHNVMYWYQQKSSQAPKLLFHYYDKDFNNEADTPDNFQSRRPNTSFCFLDIRSPGLGDTAMYLCATSRAPGTPEKLFFGSGTQLSVL.

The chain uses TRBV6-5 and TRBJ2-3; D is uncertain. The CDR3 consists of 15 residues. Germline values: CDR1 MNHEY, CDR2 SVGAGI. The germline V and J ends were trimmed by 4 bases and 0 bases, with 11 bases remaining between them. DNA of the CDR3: TGTGCCAGCAGTTCCGACGTATCCAGCACAGATACGCAGTATTTT. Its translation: CASSSDVSSTDTQYF.

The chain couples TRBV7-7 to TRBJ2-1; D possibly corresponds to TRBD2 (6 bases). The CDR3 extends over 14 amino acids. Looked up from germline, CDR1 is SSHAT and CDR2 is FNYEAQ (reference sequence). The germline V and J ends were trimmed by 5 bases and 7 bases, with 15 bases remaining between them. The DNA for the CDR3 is TGTGCCAGCAGCCGGACCTGGGGGGAGAATGAGCAGTTCTTC. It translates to CASSRTWGENEQFF.

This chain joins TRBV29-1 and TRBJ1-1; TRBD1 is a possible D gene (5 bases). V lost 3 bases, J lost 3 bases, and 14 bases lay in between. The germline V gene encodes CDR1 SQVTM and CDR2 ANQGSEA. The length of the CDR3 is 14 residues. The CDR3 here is CSVEHSGRYTEAFF. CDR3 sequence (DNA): TGCAGCGTTGAGCACTCAGGGAGGTACACTGAAGCTTTCTTT.

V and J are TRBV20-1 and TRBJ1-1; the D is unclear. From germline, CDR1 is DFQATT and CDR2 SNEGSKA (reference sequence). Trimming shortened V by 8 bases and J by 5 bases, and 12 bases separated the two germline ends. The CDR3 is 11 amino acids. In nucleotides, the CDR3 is TGCAGTTTATCTGAGGTGACTGAAGCTTTCTTT. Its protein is CSLSEVTEAFF.

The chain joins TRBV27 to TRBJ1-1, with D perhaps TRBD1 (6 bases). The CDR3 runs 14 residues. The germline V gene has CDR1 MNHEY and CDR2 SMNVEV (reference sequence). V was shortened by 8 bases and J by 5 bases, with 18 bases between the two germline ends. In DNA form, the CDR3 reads TGTGCCAGCCGCCCCGCCGGGGGCTGGACTGAAGCTTTCTTT. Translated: CASRPAGGWTEAFF.